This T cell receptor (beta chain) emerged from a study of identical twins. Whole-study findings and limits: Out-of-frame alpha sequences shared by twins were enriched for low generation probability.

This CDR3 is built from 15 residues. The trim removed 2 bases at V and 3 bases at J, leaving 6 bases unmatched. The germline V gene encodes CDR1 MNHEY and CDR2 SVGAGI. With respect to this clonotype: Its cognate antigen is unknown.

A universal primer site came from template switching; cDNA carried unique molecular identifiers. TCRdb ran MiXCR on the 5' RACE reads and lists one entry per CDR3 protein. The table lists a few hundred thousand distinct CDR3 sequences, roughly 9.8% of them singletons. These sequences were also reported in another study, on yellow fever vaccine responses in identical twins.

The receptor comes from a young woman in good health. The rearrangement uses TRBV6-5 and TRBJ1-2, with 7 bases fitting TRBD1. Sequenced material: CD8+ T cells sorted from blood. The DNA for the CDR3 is TGTGCCAGCAGTTACGGGGCAGGGGGATACTATGGCTACACCTTC. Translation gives CASSYGAGGYYGYTF.